The entry that follows covers one T cell receptor beta chain sequence. Which antigen it targets is not known. The sample holds no much larger clone one base away, and base qualities are not on file. CDR1 SGHDT and CDR2 YYEEEE were looked up in the germline V gene. V is shortened by 0 bases, J by 5 bases, and the region joining them spans 17 bases. Taken from cysteine to phenylalanine, the CDR3 has 16 residues. This entry keeps only the CDR3 DNA: 48 bases, framed from base 1. Using the deep immunoSEQ assay, TCR CDR3 regions were amplified from genomic DNA by multiplex PCR. Extracted genomic DNA from each cell subset was distributed evenly across all wells of several immunoSEQ 96-well plates, and each plate was treated as a replicate. Each replicate PCR for sorted subsets received about 220 ng genomic DNA, equal to about 30,000 T cell genomes. Purified libraries were quantified with a Qubit 3.0 fluorometer, sized on a Bioanalyzer 2100, and re-quantified with the KAPA Library Quantification kit. Each immunoSEQ 96-well plate was sequenced on its own single-read 150-cycle Illumina NextSeq 550 flow cell. The authors' pipeline ran thus. Because the immunoSEQ output included only junctional sequences and no quality scores, the filtering could not be the same as the filtering used for full-length reads. Sequences were annotated with PyIR, a Python wrapper for IgBLAST v1.9, and V/J genes and CDR3 were assigned using IMGT germline references. Reads with weak V/J assignments (E-value above 1e-6), missing CDR3, stop codons, out-of-frame junctions, or ambiguous translated residues were removed. V3J clonotypes were defined as sequences sharing an identical inferred V gene, J gene, and CDR3 amino acid sequence. Percentage overlap between repertoires was calculated by dividing the number of shared unique clonotypes by the size of the smaller repertoire. RTK rarefaction, the Chao1 estimator, and Recon v2.1 estimates of unobserved clonotypes were used to assess repertoire richness. Generation probabilities for all TCRbeta clonotypes obtained by the gDNA method from several donors were computed using OLGA. Held by TCRdb, this immuneACCESS table contains in-frame sequences only and omits some clones. Under half of the omission traces to an unresolved V gene where checked; the cause of the rest is unknown. V and J calls plus clone size are reproduced from that table; the DNA served to infer D and trimming. This sample has under 1,100,000 clones in its table, and under 80% of those were observed once. About 1.5% of the sample is taken by the ten largest.

These data belong to a study of shared clonotypes between healthy human individuals (dated by TCRdb to about 2020). For the study in its entirety: A couple of women and a few men aged 18 to 49 years were included in the cohort. For each donor, CD4 naive and CD4 memory were each given three plates, CD8 naive was given two plates, and CD8 memory was given one plate. Blood TCR repertoires of about 5 healthy adults were deeply sequenced to estimate repertoire size and the extent of clonotype sharing between individuals. To increase sequencing depth and limit assay-specific biases, different laboratories used diverse techniques to prepare libraries and sequence TCR repertoires. Each donor's leukapheresis produced roughly between roughly 0.85 and 10 billion PBMCs.

What the work shows at the level of the full study, not this receptor alone: Based on pairwise subsampling, the degree of clonotype sharing among donors was expected to be affected by sequencing depth. Larger estimated clonotype richness was generally found for naive subsets than for memory subsets. Higher generation probabilities were observed for clonotypes shared by all four sorted-subset donors than for non-shared clonotypes. Approximately 4.8% of naive CD4, around 3.6% of naive CD8, roughly 2.5% of memory CD4, and around 0.4% of memory CD8 clonotypes were shared across a few donors. Because the study included a small number of donors, the genetic and exposure-history diversity represented was limited. Sampling was limited to blood, and TCR repertoires in tissue likely differ from TCR repertoires in blood. Rarefaction of sorted-subset datasets indicated incomplete sequencing despite the large sequencing depth.

The donors were healthy, HIV-negative adults who had no recently reported acute infections or vaccinations. Every donor was a Caucasian adult residing in Nashville, Tennessee, USA. Magnetic negative selection was used to enrich CD4+ T cells, after which naive cells were positively selected on CD45RA and the negative fraction became the memory subset. Blood was collected by leukapheresis, and PBMCs were isolated by Ficoll-Histopaque density gradient centrifugation and then cryopreserved in liquid nitrogen vapor phase. Analytical flow cytometry was used to check the purity and quantity of each magnetically sorted T cell population. Each sorted fraction had its genomic DNA isolated and then quantified by UV absorbance on a Nanodrop 2000c.

The sequenced sample was memory CD4+ T cells sorted from blood. Read against the paper, the sample's cell subset or site label means: CD45RA-negative fraction. The sequence derives from a man younger than 35 in good health. The chain employs TRBV5-6 and TRBJ2-5; no confident D gene assignment can be made. The DNA sequence reads TGTGCCAGCAGCTTGGGCATTGGGGTCGATCGGGAGACCCAGTACTTC. Its translation reads: CASSLGIGVDRETQYF.